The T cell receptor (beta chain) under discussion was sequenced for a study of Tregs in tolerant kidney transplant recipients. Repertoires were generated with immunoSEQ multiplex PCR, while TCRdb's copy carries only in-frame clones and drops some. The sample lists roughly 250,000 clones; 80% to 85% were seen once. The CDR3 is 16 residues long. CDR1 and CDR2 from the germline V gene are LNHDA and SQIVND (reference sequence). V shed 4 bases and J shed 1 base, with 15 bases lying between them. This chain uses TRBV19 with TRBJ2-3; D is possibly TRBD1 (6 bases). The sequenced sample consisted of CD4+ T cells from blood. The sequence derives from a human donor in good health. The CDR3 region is CASSTQHRAGTDTQYF. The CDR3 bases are TGTGCCAGTAGTACCCAACACAGGGCTGGCACAGATACGCAGTATTTT.